Here is one TCR beta chain with its context. The antigen is unknown. The read ends 3 residues before the CDR3 terminus; that terminus is restored from the germline J gene. Clones were sequenced by immunoSEQ multiplex PCR, and TCRdb holds only the in-frame ones, with some missing. The sample includes more than 30,000 clones. This sample was included in a study of T cells in women clearing cervical HPV infection. As for the study in general: Donors had HPV16-related CIN3 or worse; 2 had invasive cancer.

CDR1 is KGHSH and CDR2 is LQKENI in the germline V gene. This CDR3 comprises 14 residues. Broader study findings: Cases and controls were distinguished at AUC roughly 0.83 by richness and V genes.

The receptor was isolated from a woman aged 18-69 years with a cervical HPV16 infection that either progressed to CIN3+ or cleared (not recorded which). The chain carries TRBV18 and TRBJ2-2, with D possibly TRBD1 on 6 matching bases. What was sequenced was blood buffy coat. The CDR3 DNA, read in part, is TGTGCCAGCTCAGGGACATCAGGTGGTGAAAAG. Translated, it gives CASSGTSGGEK. Given in full, the CDR3 is CASSGTSGGEKLFF.